This T cell receptor beta chain was captured by sequencing in a study of cytomegalovirus exposure and HLA in healthy donors. This PCR relied on a set of 60 Vbeta primers and 13 Jbeta primers. In the original processing: An analysis that came later counted 80 million or so unique TCR beta chains, around 12 million shared. The assay was immunoSEQ multiplex PCR, and TCRdb's table has in-frame clones only and misses some. The DNA gave D and trimming, while V, J and clone size come from that table. The sample has 150,000 to 200,000 clones, just over 75% seen once. This clone has only one observation. Per germline, CDR1 GTSNPN and CDR2 SVGIG (reference sequence). The CDR3 extends over 14 amino acids. Deletions cut 2 bases from V and 4 bases from J, with 14 bases between.

Sample: PBMCs. This sequence originates from a woman in her forties in good health and CMV-seronegative. V is TRBV30 and J is TRBJ1-1; D remains ambiguous. The chain's CDR3 is CAWSSRGSSTEAFF. In DNA form, the CDR3 reads TGTGCCTGGAGTAGTCGGGGAAGTAGCACTGAAGCTTTCTTT.